These 5 T cell receptor beta chains were sequenced from one sample in a study of PD-L1 blockade in urothelial cancer. Time point described: peripheral blood 6 weeks after treatment start. The method was immunoSEQ multiplex PCR; TCRdb's version includes in-frame clones alone and lacks a portion of them. The data contain fewer than 90,000 clones, roughly 90% of them singletons. Sequences were derived from PBMCs, sampled around atezolizumab (anti-PD-L1) treatment. Receptors were obtained from a woman of 80 years or more with urothelial cancer.

CDR3 protein: CASSLRSGTYGYTF. In DNA form, the CDR3 reads TGTGCCAGCAGTTTACGCAGCGGTACCTATGGCTACACCTTC. The chain uses TRBV28 and TRBJ1-2; D gene uncertain. In germline, CDR1 is MDHEN, CDR2 SYDVKM. Deletions cut 2 bases from V and 4 bases from J, with 11 bases between. The CDR3 extends over 14 amino acids.

V and J are TRBV10-2 and TRBJ1-3; D is uncertain. The germline CDR1 and CDR2 sequences are WSHSY and SAAADI. The CDR3 loop spans 14 amino acids. The V gene lost 0 bases and the J gene lost 4 bases, with 7 bases spanning the gap. CDR3 region: CASSESRGGNTIYF. The CDR3 nucleotides are TGCGCCAGCAGTGAGTCGAGAGGGGGAAACACCATATATTTT.

A single count supports this clone. The rearrangement uses TRBV14 and TRBJ2-5; maybe TRBD2 (6 bases). Germline assignment: CDR1 SGHDN and CDR2 FVKESK. The V end was cut by 1 base, the J end by 7 bases, with 19 bases between. The CDR3 runs 16 residues. This CDR3 is CASSQGGRNPGGTQYF. DNA for the CDR3: TGTGCCAGCAGCCAAGGGGGAAGAAACCCCGGGGGGACCCAGTACTTC.

The chain combines TRBV7-9 with TRBJ2-5, with 7 bases identical to TRBD1. The CDR3 consists of 14 residues. Germline-derived CDR1 and CDR2 are SEHNR and FQNEAQ (reference sequence). Trimming removed 3 bases from V and 5 bases from J; junction bases left unmatched: 6. Written as DNA, the CDR3 is TGTGCCAGCAGCTTGACAGGGCTGAGGGAGACCCAGTACTTC. Translated: CASSLTGLRETQYF. Full variable domain (outside the CDR3, taken from reference TRBV7-9 and TRBJ2-5): DTGVSQNPRHKITKRGQNVTFRCDPISEHNRLYWYRQTLGQGPEFLTYFQNEAQLEKSRLLSDRFSAERPKGSFSTLEIQRTEQGDSAMYLCASSLTGLRETQYFGPGTRLLVL.

To note about this clone: Other DNA sequences in this sample translate to the same CDR3. The chain couples TRBV19 to TRBJ1-4; possibly TRBD1 for D (6 bases). The CDR3 length is 15 residues. CDR1 is LNHDA and CDR2 is SQIVND in the germline V gene (reference sequence). The V end was cut by 0 bases, the J end by 2 bases, with 7 bases between. The CDR3 loop reads CASSIEGATNEKLFF. The CDR3 region has the DNA TGTGCCAGTAGTATAGAGGGGGCTACTAATGAAAAACTGTTTTTT.